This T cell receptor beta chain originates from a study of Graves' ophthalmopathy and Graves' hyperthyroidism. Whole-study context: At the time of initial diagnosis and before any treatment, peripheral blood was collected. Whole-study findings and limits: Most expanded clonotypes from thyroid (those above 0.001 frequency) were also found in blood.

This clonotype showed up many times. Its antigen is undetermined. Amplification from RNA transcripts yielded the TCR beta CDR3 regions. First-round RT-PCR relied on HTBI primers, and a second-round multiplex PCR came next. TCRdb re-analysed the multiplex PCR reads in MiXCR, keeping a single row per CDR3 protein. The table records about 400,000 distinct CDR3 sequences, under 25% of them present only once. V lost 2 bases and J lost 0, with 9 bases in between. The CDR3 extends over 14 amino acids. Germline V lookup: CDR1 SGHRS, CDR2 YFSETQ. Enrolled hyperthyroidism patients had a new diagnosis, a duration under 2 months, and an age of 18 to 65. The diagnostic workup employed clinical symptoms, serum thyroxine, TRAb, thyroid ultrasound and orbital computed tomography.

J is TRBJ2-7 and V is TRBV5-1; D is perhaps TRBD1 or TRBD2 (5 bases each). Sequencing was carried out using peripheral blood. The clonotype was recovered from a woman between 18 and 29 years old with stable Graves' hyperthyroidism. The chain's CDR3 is CASSFEGSSYEQYF. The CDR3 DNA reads TGCGCCAGCAGCTTTGAGGGGAGCTCCTACGAGCAGTACTTC.